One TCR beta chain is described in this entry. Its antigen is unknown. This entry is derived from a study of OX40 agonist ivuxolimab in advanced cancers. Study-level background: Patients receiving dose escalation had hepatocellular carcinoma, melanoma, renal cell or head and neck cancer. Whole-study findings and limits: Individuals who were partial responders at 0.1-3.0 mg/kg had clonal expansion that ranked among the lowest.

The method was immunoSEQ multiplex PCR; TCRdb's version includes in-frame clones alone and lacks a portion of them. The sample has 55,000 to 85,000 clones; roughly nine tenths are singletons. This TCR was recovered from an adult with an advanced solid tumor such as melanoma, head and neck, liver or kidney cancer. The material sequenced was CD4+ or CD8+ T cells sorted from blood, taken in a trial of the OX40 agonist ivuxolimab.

The CDR3 sequence: CASSYSSGGNNEQFF. DNA for the CDR3: TGTGCCAGCAGTTACTCTAGCGGGGGGAACAATGAGCAGTTCTTC. The chain links TRBV6-5 to TRBJ2-1; 10 nucleotides align to TRBD2. The CDR3 loop spans 15 amino acids. From germline, CDR1 is MNHEY and CDR2 SVGAGI. With V trimmed by 0 bases and J by 5 bases, 1 base remained unmatched.